This T cell receptor beta chain was documented in a study of T-cell memory formation after mild COVID-19. General observations from the study: Unconfirmed was the SARS-CoV-2 specificity of second-wave clones that peaked on day 37. Shrinking CD4+ clones were chiefly CM and EM; CD8+ ones were chiefly EMRA. Cross-reactive memory appears to have joined, as suggested by some responding clones showing up in pre-infection memory.

In TCRdb, the 5' RACE reads were re-called with MiXCR into one record per CDR3 protein. The profile covers hundreds of thousands of distinct CDR3 sequences, with under 25% appearing a single time and around 13% taken by the ten largest. V was pared by 10 bases and J by 5 bases, with 9 bases of the junction left unmatched. CDR3 length equals 14 residues. From germline, CDR1 is LGHDT and CDR2 YNNKEL (reference sequence). Comment on this clonotype: The antigen remains undetermined.

The clonotype originates from an adult woman who had mild COVID-19 (a few samples of this study predate the infection). Cell type and time point are not known. V and J are TRBV3-1 and TRBJ2-5; 11 positions agree with TRBD2. The sample consisted of PBMCs or a T cell subset sorted from them (not recorded which). Written as DNA, the CDR3 is TGTGCCACGGCAGCGGCTAGCGGGAGGGAGACCCAGTACTTC. This encodes CATAAASGRETQYF.